One and the same sample provided the 2 T cell receptor beta chains below, sequenced in a study of T cell repertoires in cytomegalovirus infection. TCRdb re-derived calls from the reads in MiXCR, one entry per CDR3 protein. The table includes about a million distinct CDR3 sequences, roughly 31% detected once. No antigen has been identified for these receptors. The sample here was cultured CD8+ T cells from PBMCs, taken from culture after CMV antigen stimulation. Receptors originate from a human donor in good health (CMV status not recorded). Some clones in this sample may be carry-over from other donors' samples.

The chain carries TRBV7-9 and TRBJ2-3, with D perhaps TRBD1 (5 bases). Germline CDR1 SEHNR, CDR2 FQNEAQ (reference sequence). This CDR3 has 18 residues. V lost 0 bases and J 2 bases, leaving 18 bases between the germline ends. The CDR3 DNA follows: TGTGCCAGCAGCTTAGCTCGGCCAGACAGTACAAACACAGATACGCAGTATTTT. The encoded protein is CASSLARPDSTNTDTQYF.

This clonotype has at least ten counts. The chain joins TRBV7-9 to TRBJ2-5, with D hard to call. The V end lost 1 base, the J end lost 5 bases, and 5 bases lay between the germline ends. The CDR3 extends over 12 amino acids. From germline, CDR1 is SEHNR and CDR2 FQNEAQ (reference sequence). The CDR3, as DNA: TGTGCCAGCAGCTTAGGGTTGGAGACCCAGTACTTC. This codes for CASSLGLETQYF.